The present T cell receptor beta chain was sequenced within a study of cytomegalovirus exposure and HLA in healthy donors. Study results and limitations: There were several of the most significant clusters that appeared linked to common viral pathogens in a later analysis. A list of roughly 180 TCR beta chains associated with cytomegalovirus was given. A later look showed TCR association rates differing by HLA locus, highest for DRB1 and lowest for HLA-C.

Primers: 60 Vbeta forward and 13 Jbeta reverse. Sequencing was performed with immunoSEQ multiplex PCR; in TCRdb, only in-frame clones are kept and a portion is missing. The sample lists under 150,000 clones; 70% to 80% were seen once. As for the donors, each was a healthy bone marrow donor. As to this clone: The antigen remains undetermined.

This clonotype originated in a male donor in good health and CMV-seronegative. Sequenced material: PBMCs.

The DNA for the CDR3 is TGTGCCAGCAGTTACGCGCCGAACTATGGCTACACCTTC. It codes for CASSYAPNYGYTF. J is TRBJ1-2 and V is TRBV6-6, with D hard to call. This CDR3 is 13 amino acids long. The V end lost 2 bases, the J end lost 2 bases, and 6 bases lay between the germline ends. Germline V CDR1 and CDR2: MNHNY, SVGAGI (reference sequence).